The 12 T cell receptor beta chains below come from one sample, sequenced in a study of blood T cell repertoires in COVID-19. Sequencing was performed with immunoSEQ multiplex PCR; in TCRdb, only in-frame clones are kept and a portion is missing. Of 270,000 or so clones in the sample, around 85% are singletons; the top ten hold about 12%. What was sequenced was peripheral blood. These receptors all stem from a woman between 25 and 40 years old with COVID-19, enrolled during active disease.

The chain links TRBV7-8 to TRBJ1-2; 8 bases map to TRBD1. The CDR3 spans 13 residues. Germline V gene lookup returns CDR1 SGHVS and CDR2 FQNEAQ. With 4 bases clipped from V and 10 bases from J, the junction kept 8 bases outside the gene matches. In nucleotides, the CDR3 is TGTGCCAGCAGCTCAGTACAGGGGGGCGACTACACCTTC. Encoded protein: CASSSVQGGDYTF.

The genes are TRBV6-4 and TRBJ1-2; possibly TRBD1 for D (5 bases). This CDR3 is 16 amino acids long. V dropped 2 bases and J dropped 5 bases, with 18 bases sitting between them. Germline-derived CDR1 and CDR2 are MRHNA and SNTAGT. CDR3 sequence reads: CASSDDPGSGGYGYTF. In nucleotides, the CDR3 is TGTGCCAGCAGTGACGATCCGGGATCCGGGGGGTATGGCTACACCTTC.

In its sample, this clone was seen once. J is TRBJ2-5 and V is TRBV18; D is ambiguous. Between the trimmed V and J ends, which lost 2 bases and 1 base, there was a span of 11 bases. The CDR3 loop spans 15 amino acids. From germline, CDR1 is KGHSH and CDR2 LQKENI. The CDR3 reads CASSPSPRSQETQYF. In nucleotides, the CDR3 is TGTGCCAGCTCACCAAGCCCCAGGTCCCAAGAGACCCAGTACTTC.

The V gene is TRBV5-1, the J gene TRBJ2-7, with D hard to call. Per the germline V gene, CDR1 is SGHRS and CDR2 is YFSETQ. Trimming removed 3 bases at V and 1 base at J, with 8 bases between. The CDR3 consists of 13 residues. For the CDR3, the DNA is TGCGCCAGCAGCTCGGGTCCTTCCTACGAGCAGTACTTC. Translation gives CASSSGPSYEQYF.

This chain connects TRBV5-6 to TRBJ2-1; a possible D gene is TRBD2 (7 bases). Trimming took 4 bases from V and 9 from J, leaving 26 bases between them. In germline, CDR1 is SGHDT, CDR2 YYEEEE. CDR3 size: 17 residues. CDR3 amino acids: CASSQVVGGPRGGEQFF. In DNA form, the CDR3 reads TGTGCCAGCAGCCAGGTAGTGGGGGGGCCCCGTGGAGGTGAGCAGTTCTTC.

The gene calls are TRBV10-1 and TRBJ2-1; tentative D call: TRBD2 (6 bases). V lost 4 bases and J 7 bases, leaving 11 bases between the germline ends. Germline V gene data show CDR1 as WNHNN and CDR2 as SYGVQD (reference sequence). This CDR3 is built from 13 residues. The CDR3 is CASSAGVKNEQFF. Written as DNA, the CDR3 is TGCGCCAGCAGTGCGGGGGTGAAAAATGAGCAGTTCTTC.

The rearrangement links TRBV12-3 or TRBV12-4 to TRBJ1-1; no reliable D call. There are 13 residues in the CDR3. DNA for the CDR3: TGTGCGGTCACCGCCGGTTTGAACACTGAAGCTTTCTTT. Amino acids: CAVTAGLNTEAFF.

The chain recombines TRBV21-1 with TRBJ1-2. TRBV21-1 is tagged as a pseudogene. The CDR3 contains 15 residues. CDR3 sequence: CASSSLPGCYYGYTF. CDR3 nucleotide sequence: TGTGCCAGCAGCAGCCTTCCGGGGTGTTACTATGGCTACACCTTC.

This clone was found once. The chain has TRBV7-9 and TRBJ2-7; TRBD1 aligns across 8 bases. This CDR3 comprises 13 residues. The germline CDR1 and CDR2 sequences are SEHNR and FQNEAQ (reference sequence). With 4 bases clipped from V and 7 bases from J, the junction kept 6 bases outside the gene matches. CDR3 loop: CASSSGQGWEQYF. In DNA form, the CDR3 reads TGTGCCAGCAGCTCCGGACAGGGTTGGGAGCAGTACTTC.

The chain links TRBV5-8 to TRBJ2-5, with TRBD2 as a possible D gene (5 bases). The CDR3 is made up of 16 amino acids. Trimming took off 2 bases at V and 1 base at J, with 15 bases between the two ends. The V gene's germline CDR1 is SGHTS and CDR2 YDEGEE. CDR3 region: CASSFGKGPAQETQYF. DNA for the CDR3: TGTGCCAGCAGCTTCGGGAAGGGTCCGGCCCAAGAGACCCAGTACTTC. Variable domain in full (rest from reference TRBV5-8 and TRBJ2-5): EAGVTQSPTHLIKTRGQQATLRCSPISGHTSVYWYQQALGLGLQFLLWYDEGEERNRGNFPPRFSGRQFPNYSSELNVNALELEDSALYLCASSFGKGPAQETQYFGPGTRLLVL.

This chain links TRBV19 with TRBJ2-7; TRBD1 is a possible D gene (6 bases). CDR3 length: 14 amino acids. V shed 3 bases and J shed 5 bases, with 14 bases lying between them. In germline, CDR1 is LNHDA, CDR2 SQIVND (reference sequence). Here the CDR3 DNA reads TGTGCCAGTAGTATCCAGGGGTCGAACAACGAGCAGTACTTC. Residues: CASSIQGSNNEQYF.

In its sample, this clone was seen a few times. The chain carries TRBV11-2 and TRBJ2-1, with 12 bases aligning to TRBD2. V shed 5 bases and J 9 bases; nucleotides not matched to a gene: 8. The CDR3 extends over 15 amino acids. Looked up from germline, CDR1 is SGHAT and CDR2 is FQNNGV. The CDR3: CASSPGLAGGLEQFF. The CDR3 nucleotides are TGTGCCAGCAGCCCTGGTCTAGCGGGGGGGCTTGAGCAGTTCTTC.